A selection of T cell receptor beta chains follows, all from one sample in a study of cytomegalovirus exposure and HLA in healthy donors. Assay: immunoSEQ multiplex PCR; the TCRdb copy retains only in-frame clones and omits some. The table has under 150,000 clones, roughly 82% seen once. The sequencing sample was made of PBMCs. The receptors shown here come from a boy between 10 and 17 years old in good health and CMV-seronegative. CDR3s include the opening cysteine and the closing phenylalanine or tryptophan. The order of the fields is clone size, V gene, CDR3 length, CDR3 protein. The listing skips clone size in some rows; elsewhere it reads once, few, many or a size class.

- TRBV9 14 CASSGRGGYTEAFF
- TRBV5-1 18 CASRRLGAVVAGGDTQYF
- TRBV7-6 13 CASSLARGHEQYF
few TRBV7-9 12 CASSLGGGSYTF
- TRBV4-2 16 CASSQVTGTGVTEAFF
- TRBV30 15 CAWSELAGAADTQYF
- TRBV11-2 16 CASSSSGTGGSYEQYF
- TRBV6-1 16 CASSVSTGIGANVLTF
once TRBV7-9 16 CASSLEGLPPTDTQYF
- TRBV18 14 CASSHRDNTGELFF
few TRBV14 15 CASSERLAGANVLTF
- TRBV9 14 CASSVGGVSHGYTF
- TRBV27 15 CASSPGTEGHTEAFF
- TRBV6-1 13 CASSARTLDTQYF
few TRBV29-1 16 CSGRGGTGSSYNEQFF
few TRBV30 17 CAWSVWTSGSFLGELFF
- TRBV6-6 16 CASSYSGLGRGEEQYF
- TRBV7-9 15 CASSPGEFMNTEAFF
- TRBV5-1 16 CASSSLGTGDEDTIYF
- TRBV19 15 CASSAGDRPNYGYTF
- TRBV27 13 CASNPGGNQPQHF
- TRBV27 15 CASSYRGTGSNEQFF
- TRBV30 11 CASTVTGELFF
once TRBV27 16 CASSWRTGGSYNEQFF
- TRBV7-6 15 CASRSSGTVGETQYF
- TRBV29-1 12 CSVLVQPGVLTF
- TRBV21-1 11 CASSNESKQYF
- TRBV5-1 13 CASSSGPDTEAFF
- TRBV7-6 17 CASSLGGLAGTRNTQYF
- TRBV2 15 CASSDRLAGVGEQFF
- TRBV4-1 15 CASSQEDRAPDTQYF
- TRBV7-9 16 CASSFGTGRQNEKLFF
- TRBV7-9 12 CASSLTGDEQYF
few TRBV10-3 14 CAISDKTSYNEQFF
- TRBV5-8 15 CASSFAGTGFYEQYF
- TRBV18 15 CASSPPPGGGTEAFF
- TRBV27 16 CASTRGQGWDTGELFF
- TRBV6-1 13 CASRSFPDTEAFF
- TRBV5-1 13 CASSLNEGGGYTF
- TRBV2 15 CASSREGPNTDTQYF
- TRBV19 16 CASSWVAGSPTDTQYF
- TRBV30 11 CACRGQYTQYF
- TRBV27 16 CASSLGRERLQNEQFF
- TRBV9 12 CASSVGGAGYTF
- TRBV10-3 12 CAISERVYEQYF
few TRBV6-1 13 CASSPREVAEAFF
- TRBV30 14 CAWSEGVFGYGYTF
- TRBV6-1 15 CASRRDNRDTGELFF
few TRBV19 16 CASSSTSGWANEKLFF
once TRBV4-1 17 CASSQKRGQGDTGELFF